These 3 T cell receptor beta chains originate from one sample sequenced in a study of T cell repertoires in cytomegalovirus infection. TCRdb redid the calling of the reads with MiXCR, one entry per CDR3 protein. The table has 400,000 or so distinct CDR3 sequences, approximately 33% seen once; the top ten hold roughly an eighth. The sequencing sample was made of PBMCs. The receptors derive from a human donor in good health (CMV status not recorded). Some clones in this sample may be carry-over from other donors' samples.

This clonotype was seen more than once but under ten times. The chain uses TRBV2 and TRBJ1-4; no firm D call. V lost 7 bases to trimming and J lost 4 bases, with 10 bases between them. This CDR3 is built from 13 residues. CDR1 and CDR2 (germline): SNHLY, FYNNEI. The CDR3 nucleotides are TGTGCCAGCACCCCGGGGAATAATGAAAAACTGTTTTTT. This codes for CASTPGNNEKLFF.

This clonotype was detected once. This chain connects TRBV10-1 to TRBJ2-5; 7 nucleotides match TRBD2. The germline CDR1 and CDR2 sequences are WNHNN and SYGVQD (reference sequence). V shed 0 bases and J 5 bases; nucleotides not matched to a gene: 9. CDR3 length: 16 residues. The CDR3 here is CASSESGGIGAETQYF. The CDR3 bases are TGCGCCAGCAGTGAGTCGGGGGGGATAGGAGCGGAGACCCAGTACTTC.

CDR3 DNA: TGTGCCAGCAGCCAAGAGGGAAGGGTAGAAGCGACTGAAGCTTTCTTT. Its protein product is CASSQEGRVEATEAFF. The V and J genes are TRBV3-1 and TRBJ1-1, with D uncertain. The germline gives CDR1 LGHDT, CDR2 YNNKEL (reference sequence). Trimming took 0 bases from V and 5 from J, leaving 16 bases between them. CDR3 length: 16 residues.